This paragraph covers one T cell receptor (beta chain) sequence. The antigen is unknown. The source of the sample is a study of CD8+ T cells in alopecia areata. Broader study findings: Tofacitinib yielded significantly lower scalp clonality and fewer expanded CD8+ clones among the top 100.

Treatment in this sample: oral pan-JAK inhibitor, 5-10 mg twice daily. Extracted RNA was reverse transcribed into cDNA, the sequencing template. TCRdb's table, derived via immunoSEQ multiplex PCR, lists solely in-frame clones and lacks some. The table has roughly 200,000 clones, around two fifths seen once; the top ten hold approximately 2.4%. Trimming stripped 6 bases from V and 10 bases from J, with 20 bases between. The CDR3 runs 14 residues. In germline, CDR1 is SGHAT, CDR2 FQDESV (reference sequence). This sequence was found in a human donor with alopecia areata. This chain joins TRBV11-1 and TRBJ2-3; TRBD1 might be the D (5 bases). Material: CD4+ T cells sorted from blood, obtained around week 37, from a patient treated with tofacitinib. CDR3: CASSFLDIAKAQYF. The CDR3 region has the DNA TGTGCCAGCAGTTTCTTGGACATCGCTAAAGCGCAGTATTTT.